These T cell receptor beta chains were read from a single sample in a study of blood T cells in healthy people across ages. TCRdb analysed the 5' RACE reads with MiXCR anew, one entry per CDR3 protein. Here the sample spans about 800,000 distinct CDR3 sequences, around a quarter being singletons. This same sample was also taken into another study, of T cells of mothers and their children.

Specimen: blood. Receptors were obtained from a boy aged 5-17 years in good health. Each CDR3 is given with its conserved first and last residue. The order of the fields is J gene, V gene, D gene, clone size, CDR3 DNA, CDR3 protein. D genes are given only for firm matches. Size is stated for part of the rows, as once, few or many counts, or as a class when the clone is expanded.

>TRBJ1-6|TRBV27|.|few
TGTGCCAGCAGTTTTGGGCAGGCCTTATCACCCCTCCACTTT
CASSFGQALSPLHF
>TRBJ2-7|TRBV20-1|TRBD2|few
TGCAGTGCTAGAGTTCCCTGGGCCGAGACAACTAGCGGGAGGATCGAGGGCTACGAGCAGTACTTC
CSARVPWAETTSGRIEGYEQYF
>TRBJ2-5|TRBV29-1|.|few
TGCAGCGTTGAATTCCAGATCCAAGAGACCCAGTACTTC
CSVEFQIQETQYF
>TRBJ2-1|TRBV7-2|TRBD2|.
TGTGCCAGCAGCTTAGATGGGAGGGGCAGGAGCTCCTACAATGAGCAGTTCTTC
CASSLDGRGRSSYNEQFF
>TRBJ2-1|TRBV28|.|few
TGTACCAGCAGTTGGGCGAGCTCCTACAATGAGCAGTTCTTC
CTSSWASSYNEQFF
>TRBJ1-2|TRBV9|.|few
TGTGCCAGCAGCGTACCGCCTTATGGCTACACCTTC
CASSVPPYGYTF
>TRBJ2-1|TRBV21-1|.|.
TGTGCCAGCAGCAAAGGTCGGAGATCCTACAATGAGCAGTTCTTC
CASSKGRRSYNEQFF
>TRBJ2-3|TRBV6-5|TRBD2|medium-sized
TGTGCCAGCAGATCGGGACTAGCGGGCACAGATACGCAGTATTTT
CASRSGLAGTDTQYF
>TRBJ2-3|TRBV5-1|.|few
TGCGCCAGCAGTGAGGCAGGGCGAAGCACAGATACGCAGTATTTT
CASSEAGRSTDTQYF
>TRBJ1-4|TRBV5-5|.|few
TGTGCCAGCAGCAGTCCCGCCTGGGAAAAACTGTTTTTT
CASSSPAWEKLFF
>TRBJ1-1|TRBV10-3|TRBD1|.
TGTGCCATCAGTAGACAGGGGGCGGACACTGAAGCTTTCTTT
CAISRQGADTEAFF
>TRBJ2-6|TRBV6-2/TRBV6-3|.|many
TGTGCCAGCACCGACATATCTGGGGCCAACGTCCTGACTTTC
CASTDISGANVLTF
>TRBJ1-5|TRBV18|.|few
TGTGCCAGCTCACCATCCCCGACAAGAAGCGGCTATCAGCCCCAGCATTTT
CASSPSPTRSGYQPQHF
>TRBJ1-1|TRBV6-5|.|.
TGTGCCAGCAGTGCTACAGGGTGGGCTGAAGCTTTCTTT
CASSATGWAEAFF
>TRBJ2-3|TRBV20-1|TRBD2|.
TGCAGTGCTATACCCGAACCGGGACTAGCGGGCACAGATACGCAGTATTTT
CSAIPEPGLAGTDTQYF
>TRBJ2-7|TRBV7-9|.|few
TGTGCCAGCAGCTTAGATCTAGGGATTAGCTCCTACGAGCAGTACTTC
CASSLDLGISSYEQYF
>TRBJ2-3|TRBV7-9|.|.
TGTGCTTTGAAGAGGGGAGCAGATACGCAGTATTTT
CALKRGADTQYF
>TRBJ1-6|TRBV27|.|.
TGTGCCAGCAGTTTAGAGGGTCCTCATTCACCCCTCCACTTT
CASSLEGPHSPLHF
>TRBJ2-7|TRBV6-2/TRBV6-3|TRBD2|few
TGTGCCAGCAGTTACTCGACTAGCCGGGTCACCTACGAGCAGTACTTC
CASSYSTSRVTYEQYF
>TRBJ1-5|TRBV6-5|TRBD1|.
TGTGCCAGCCGGCAGGGGGGCGGCAGCAATCAGCCCCAGCATTTT
CASRQGGGSNQPQHF
>TRBJ2-7|TRBV12-3/TRBV12-4|TRBD2|.
TGTGCCAGCAGTCTAGCGGGGACTAGTCCCTACGAGCAGTACTTC
CASSLAGTSPYEQYF
>TRBJ2-7|TRBV6-2/TRBV6-3|TRBD1|.
TGTGCCAGCAGCCCGTCGCCCGGGACAGGGAGTAACGAGCAGTACTTC
CASSPSPGTGSNEQYF
>TRBJ2-7|TRBV3-1|TRBD1|once
TGTGCCAGCAGCCAAGTTGGACAGGTAGTAGGCGAGCAGTACTTC
CASSQVGQVVGEQYF
>TRBJ2-7|TRBV6-5|TRBD2|.
TGTGCCAGCAGATTAACTGTGAGCGGGAGAAGCTACGAGCAGTACTTC
CASRLTVSGRSYEQYF
>TRBJ2-7|TRBV20-1|TRBD2|.
TGCAGTGCTAGAGGGGTCCCTAGCGGGAGTATCTCCTACGAGCAGTACTTC
CSARGVPSGSISYEQYF
>TRBJ1-1|TRBV6-5|.|once
TGTGCCAGCAGGCGTACTATCATGAACACTGAAGCCTTCTTT
CASRRTIMNTEAFF
>TRBJ1-2|TRBV5-1|.|.
TGCGCCAGCAGCTTCTCAGGAAACAACTATGGCTACACCTTC
CASSFSGNNYGYTF
>TRBJ1-4|TRBV3-1|.|.
TGTGCCAGCAGCCAAGAAGGAGAGGCACGGAGAGAAAAACTGTTTTTT
CASSQEGEARREKLFF
>TRBJ1-2|TRBV3-1|TRBD1|few
TGTGCCAGCAGCCAAGAACCGGGACAGGGAAACTATGGCTACACCTTC
CASSQEPGQGNYGYTF
>TRBJ2-7|TRBV6-1|TRBD1|.
TGTGCCAGCAGTGACCACCGGACAGGGCCCTACGAGCAGTACTTC
CASSDHRTGPYEQYF
>TRBJ2-6|TRBV6-2/TRBV6-3|TRBD1|once
TGTGCCGGCAGTTTGGGACAGGGTTACTCTGGGGCCAACGTCCTGACTTTC
CAGSLGQGYSGANVLTF
>TRBJ2-2|TRBV13|TRBD1|.
TGTGCCAGCAGCTCTCCGGGACAGGGTTACACCGGGGAGCTGTTTTTT
CASSSPGQGYTGELFF
>TRBJ2-1|TRBV3-1|TRBD1|few
TGTGCCAGCAGCCAAGAACAGGGGACGCACAATGAGCAGTTCTTC
CASSQEQGTHNEQFF
>TRBJ2-7|TRBV5-1|TRBD1|few
TGCGCCAGCAGCCTAGGTGGGACAGCGATCTACGAGCAGTACTTC
CASSLGGTAIYEQYF
>TRBJ1-5|TRBV4-1|.|.
TGCGCCAGCAGCTGGGAGTTCGGCAATCAGCCCCAGCATTTT
CASSWEFGNQPQHF
>TRBJ1-5|TRBV7-2|.|few
TGTGCCAGCAGCTTAGAAAGTGGGGGGGGAAGGAGCAATCAGCCCCAGCATTTT
CASSLESGGGRSNQPQHF
>TRBJ1-2|TRBV14|.|.
TGTGCCAGCAGCCAAGATCTGACGGGTGACTATGGCTACACCTTC
CASSQDLTGDYGYTF
>TRBJ2-3|TRBV20-1|.|.
TGCAGTGCTAGATACCGGGGGGATACGCAGTATTTT
CSARYRGDTQYF
>TRBJ1-2|TRBV9|.|few
TGTGCCAGCAGCGTAGGAGGGGAAGGCTATGGCTACACCTTC
CASSVGGEGYGYTF